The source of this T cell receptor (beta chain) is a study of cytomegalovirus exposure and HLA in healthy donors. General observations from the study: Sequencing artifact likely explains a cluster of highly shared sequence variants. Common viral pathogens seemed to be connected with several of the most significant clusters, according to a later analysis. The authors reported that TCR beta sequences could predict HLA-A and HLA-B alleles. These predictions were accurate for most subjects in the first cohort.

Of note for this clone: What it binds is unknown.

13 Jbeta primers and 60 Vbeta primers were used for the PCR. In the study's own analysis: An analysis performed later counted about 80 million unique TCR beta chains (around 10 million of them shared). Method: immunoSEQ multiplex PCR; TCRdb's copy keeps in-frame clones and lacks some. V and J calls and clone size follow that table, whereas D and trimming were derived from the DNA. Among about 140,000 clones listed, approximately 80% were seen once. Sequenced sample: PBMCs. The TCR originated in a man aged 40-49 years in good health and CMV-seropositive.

CDR3 DNA sequence: TGTGCCAGCAGTTTATATTTCAGGAACACTGAAGCTTTCTTT. Residues: CASSLYFRNTEAFF. V gene TRBV27 combines with J gene TRBJ1-1; D is unclear. The V end was cut by 1 base, the J end by 1 base, with 7 bases between. Germline CDR1 is MNHEY and CDR2 is SMNVEV (reference sequence). This CDR3 has 14 amino acids.